This TCR beta chain is from a study of OX40 agonist ivuxolimab in advanced cancers. About the research overall: About 44% of patients had received prior checkpoint inhibitor therapy. Study results and limitations: On average, CD8+ T cells had more expanded clones than CD4+.

Assay: immunoSEQ multiplex PCR; the TCRdb copy retains only in-frame clones and omits some. The table includes 75,000 to 100,000 clones, 90% to 95% detected once. V dropped 2 bases and J dropped 4 bases, with 15 bases sitting between them. Germline CDR1 and CDR2: MNHNS and SASEGT. The CDR3 is made up of 15 amino acids. Details on this clone: Its antigen remains unidentified.

This sample comprised CD4+ or CD8+ T cells sorted from blood, obtained in a trial of the OX40 agonist ivuxolimab. This chain connects TRBV6-1 to TRBJ2-7; weak D call: TRBD1 (6 bases). The receptor's source is an adult with an advanced solid tumor such as melanoma, head and neck, liver or kidney cancer. CDR3: CASSERAGEWYEQYF. Here the CDR3 DNA reads TGTGCCAGCAGTGAAAGGGCAGGGGAGTGGTACGAGCAGTACTTC.